One and the same sample provided the 13 T cell receptor beta chains below, sequenced in a study of T cell changes during pregnancy in multiple sclerosis. Clones were read by immunoSEQ multiplex PCR, and TCRdb kept only the in-frame ones, dropping some. This table has tens of thousands of clones, roughly 93% appearing once. The material sequenced was peripheral blood, taken after pregnancy. Receptors originate from a female donor with multiple sclerosis, enrolled in a pregnancy study.

The J gene is TRBJ2-1, the V gene TRBV10-3, with 16 nucleotides matching TRBD2. CDR1 and CDR2 (germline): ENHRY, SYGVKD. V shed 3 bases, J shed 0 bases, and the junction held 8 bases outside the gene matches. There are 20 residues in the CDR3. In nucleotides, the CDR3 is TGTGCCATCAGTGAATCCGGGACTAGCGGGAGGGAGAGCTCCTACAATGAGCAGTTCTTC. Amino acids: CAISESGTSGRESSYNEQFF.

V gene TRBV29-1 combines with J gene TRBJ1-2; TRBD1 matches at 7 bases. The CDR3 loop spans 12 amino acids. J gave up 3 bases and V 7 bases, and 5 bases lay outside the gene matches. CDR1 is SQVTM and CDR2 is ANQGSEA in the germline V gene. The CDR3 sequence: CSGRQGDYGYTF. CDR3 coding DNA: TGCAGCGGTCGACAGGGTGACTATGGCTACACCTTC.

The chain joins TRBV27 to TRBJ2-1; D might be TRBD2 (6 bases). CDR3 length: 15 residues. The germline V gene encodes CDR1 MNHEY and CDR2 SMNVEV (reference sequence). Between the trimmed V and J ends, which lost 5 bases and 4 bases, there was a span of 15 bases. The CDR3 reads CASSKTRDLYNEQFF. CDR3 bases: TGTGCCAGCAGTAAAACCCGGGACTTGTACAATGAGCAGTTCTTC.

The chain carries TRBV21-1 and TRBJ1-1; TRBD1 is the table's D call, not checked against the DNA. TRBV21-1 corresponds to a pseudogene. This CDR3 has 16 amino acids. The CDR3 is CASSKDKGRHPTEAFF. The CDR3 bases are TGTGCCAGCAGCAAAGATAAAGGCAGACACCCCACTGAAGCTTTCTTT.

V gene TRBV16 combines with J gene TRBJ2-7; tentatively, D is TRBD1 (6 bases). CDR3 length equals 15 residues. Germline V gene data show CDR1 as KGHSY and CDR2 as FQNENV. Trimming removed 4 bases from V and 6 bases from J, with 19 bases in between. In DNA form, the CDR3 reads TGTGCCAGCAGCCTCACAGGGAATCTGGTAGTCGAGCAGTACTTC. Its translation is CASSLTGNLVVEQYF.

This clone was counted once. The chain is built from TRBV19 and TRBJ1-4, with D unclear. The V and J ends lost 2 bases and 1 base respectively, with 8 bases between them. The germline CDR1 and CDR2 sequences are LNHDA and SQIVND (reference sequence). The length of the CDR3 is 15 residues. The CDR3 loop reads CASSISGITNEKLFF. DNA for the CDR3: TGTGCCAGTAGTATATCCGGTATAACTAATGAAAAACTGTTTTTT. The variable domain in full, completed from reference TRBV19 and TRBJ1-4, reads DGGITQSPKYLFRKEGQNVTLSCEQNLNHDAMYWYRQDPGQGLRLIYYSQIVNDFQKGDIAEGYSVSREKKESFPLTVTSAQKNPTAFYLCASSISGITNEKLFFGSGTQLSVL.

V and J are TRBV10-3 and TRBJ2-7; the D gene is possibly TRBD2 (6 bases). The CDR3 extends over 15 amino acids. Trimming cost V 3 bases and J 6 bases, with 18 bases left between them. Per the germline V gene, CDR1 is ENHRY and CDR2 is SYGVKD. This CDR3 reads CAISDWSGGRSEQYF. CDR3 coding DNA: TGTGCCATCAGTGATTGGTCCGGGGGTAGAAGCGAGCAGTACTTC.

The rearrangement links TRBV15 to TRBJ2-5; TRBD2 matches at 10 bases. The CDR3 length is 17 residues. J lost 4 bases, V lost 5 bases, and 13 bases had no gene match. Per the germline V gene, CDR1 is LNHNV and CDR2 is YYDKDF (reference sequence). CDR3 region: CATSGASGSLKGETQYF. The CDR3 DNA is TGTGCCACCAGCGGGGCTAGCGGGAGTCTTAAGGGAGAGACCCAGTACTTC.

This clone has only one observation. The genes are TRBV10-3 and TRBJ2-3; the match to TRBD2 covers 8 bases. CDR1 is ENHRY, CDR2 SYGVKD, per germline. The V and J ends lost 6 bases and 4 bases, in that order; junction bases with no gene match: 9. The CDR3 extends over 15 amino acids. The CDR3 nucleotides read TGTGCCATCAGAGGGGGGACTAGTTCGTCAGATACGCAGTATTTT. Protein: CAIRGGTSSSDTQYF.

V usage is TRBV9 and J usage is TRBJ2-5; 8 bases map to TRBD2. The CDR3 is 18 residues long. The V and J ends lost 4 bases and 5 bases, in that order; junction bases with no gene match: 19. Germline V gene lookup returns CDR1 SGDLS and CDR2 YYNGEE. CDR3 protein: CASSSYGGGAKTGETQYF. The DNA of the CDR3 is TGTGCCAGCAGCTCATACGGGGGGGGCGCGAAGACGGGGGAGACCCAGTACTTC.

This rearrangement joins TRBV5-6 to TRBJ1-4; D may be TRBD1 (6 bases). Trimming stripped 2 bases from V and 7 bases from J, with 15 bases between. This CDR3 spans 15 amino acids. The germline CDR1 and CDR2 sequences are SGHDT and YYEEEE. Written as DNA, the CDR3 is TGTGCCAGCAGCTTCACGAGGACAGCCCTTGAAAAACTGTTTTTT. Protein product: CASSFTRTALEKLFF.

The chain combines TRBV27 with TRBJ2-3; 13 bases fit TRBD2. V gave up 3 bases and J gave up 4 bases; unmatched junction bases: 22. The CDR3 runs to 22 residues. Germline CDR1 is MNHEY and CDR2 is SMNVEV (reference sequence). The DNA of the CDR3 is TGTGCCAGCAGTTTCCGGGTAAAGGAAGGACTAGCGGGGGCCAAGGGCCCAGATACGCAGTATTTT. This encodes CASSFRVKEGLAGAKGPDTQYF.

V is TRBV18 and J is TRBJ2-3; TRBD1 matches at 7 bases. CDR3 length: 13 residues. J gave up 3 bases and V 6 bases, and 3 bases lay outside the gene matches. CDR1 is KGHSH and CDR2 is LQKENI in the germline V gene. CDR3: CASSLTGTDTQYF. DNA of the CDR3: TGTGCCAGCTCTCTGACAGGGACAGATACGCAGTATTTT.